This TCR beta chain was sequenced during a study of blood T cell repertoires in COVID-19. For the study at large: The United States, Italy and Spain were the sources of the acute and convalescent COVID-19 samples. Sources were T cells, B-cell-depleted T cells, or PBMCs; the material itself was cDNA or gDNA.

Seattle's enrolled individuals joined amid active infection and were then monitored longitudinally. Germline lookup yields CDR1 MDHEN and CDR2 SYDVKM. The ends were cut back, 6 bases at V and 4 bases at J, with 19 bases in the middle. This CDR3 is 15 amino acids long. Original methodology: Amplifying reference gene primers gave estimates of nucleated cell counts. Sequencing was performed with immunoSEQ multiplex PCR; in TCRdb, only in-frame clones are kept and a portion is missing. Clone size and the V and J calls come from that table; the DNA yielded D and trimming. Of about 160,000 clones in the sample, about 87% were seen once.

The source material was peripheral blood. The sequence was collected from a woman between 70 and 85 years old with COVID-19, enrolled during active disease. J is TRBJ2-7 and V is TRBV28, with a weak D call TRBD1 (5 bases). CDR3 amino acids: CASSRQGQGRYEQYF. The DNA for the CDR3 is TGTGCCAGCAGCCGACAAGGACAAGGAAGATACGAGCAGTACTTC.